This TCR beta chain appears in the sequencing data of a study of cytomegalovirus exposure and HLA in healthy donors. CDR3 length: 14 amino acids. The V gene's germline CDR1 is GTSNPN and CDR2 SVGIG (reference sequence). Trimming took off 3 bases at V and 4 bases at J, with 13 bases between the two ends. Use of 60 Vbeta and 13 Jbeta primers characterized the PCR. This table comes from immunoSEQ multiplex PCR, and its TCRdb copy is limited to in-frame clones, with some not included. Of 95,000 to 100,000 clones detected, roughly 80% appear once; the ten largest clones hold around 15%. This TCR came from a man in his sixties in good health and CMV-seropositive. Sequencing was done on a sample of PBMCs. This chain connects TRBV30 to TRBJ1-5, with D tentatively TRBD1 (6 bases). CDR3 DNA: TGTGCCTGGAGCCGACAGGAGGAGAATCAGCCCCAGCATTTT. This gives the protein CAWSRQEENQPQHF.